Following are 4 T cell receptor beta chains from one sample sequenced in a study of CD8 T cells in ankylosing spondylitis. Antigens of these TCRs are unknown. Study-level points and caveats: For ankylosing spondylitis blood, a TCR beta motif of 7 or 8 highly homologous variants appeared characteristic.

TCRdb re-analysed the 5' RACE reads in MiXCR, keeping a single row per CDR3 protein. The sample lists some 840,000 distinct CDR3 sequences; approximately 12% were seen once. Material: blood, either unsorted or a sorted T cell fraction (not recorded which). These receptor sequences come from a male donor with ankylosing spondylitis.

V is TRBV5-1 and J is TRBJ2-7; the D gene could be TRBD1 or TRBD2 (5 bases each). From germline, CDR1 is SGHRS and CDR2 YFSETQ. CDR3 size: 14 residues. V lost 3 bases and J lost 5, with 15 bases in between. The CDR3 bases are TGCGCCAGCAGCTCGGGGCATTCCCGGGACGAGCAGTACTTC. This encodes CASSSGHSRDEQYF. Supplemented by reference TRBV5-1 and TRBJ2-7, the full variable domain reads KAGVTQTPRYLIKTRGQQVTLSCSPISGHRSVSWYQQTPGQGLQFLFEYFSETQRNKGNFPGRFSGRQFSNSRSEMNVSTLELGDSALYLCASSSGHSRDEQYFGPGTRLTVT.

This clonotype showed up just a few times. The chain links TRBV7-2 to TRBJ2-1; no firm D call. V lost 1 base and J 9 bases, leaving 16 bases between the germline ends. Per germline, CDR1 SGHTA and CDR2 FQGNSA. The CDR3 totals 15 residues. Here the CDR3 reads CASSLDPGTSGEQFF. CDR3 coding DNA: TGTGCCAGCAGCTTAGACCCGGGTACGAGTGGTGAGCAGTTCTTC.

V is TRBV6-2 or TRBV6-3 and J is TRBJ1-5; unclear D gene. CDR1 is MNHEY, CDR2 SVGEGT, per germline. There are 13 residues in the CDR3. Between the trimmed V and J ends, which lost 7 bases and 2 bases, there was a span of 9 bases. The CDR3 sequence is CASTLAGNQPQHF. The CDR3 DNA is TGTGCCAGCACCCTGGCGGGCAATCAGCCCCAGCATTTT.

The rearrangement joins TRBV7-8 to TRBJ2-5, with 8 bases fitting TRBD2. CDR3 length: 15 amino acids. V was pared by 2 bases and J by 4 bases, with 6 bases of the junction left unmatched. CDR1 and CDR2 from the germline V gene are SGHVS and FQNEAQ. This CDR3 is CASSLLAGMLETQYF. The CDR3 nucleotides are TGTGCCAGCAGCTTATTAGCGGGGATGTTAGAGACCCAGTACTTC.